This T cell receptor beta chain was found in a study of cytomegalovirus exposure and HLA in healthy donors. Notes on the study in general: The likely origin of a cluster of highly shared sequence variants was a sequencing artifact.

The PCR contained 60 Vbeta and 13 Jbeta primers. Profiled with immunoSEQ multiplex PCR; TCRdb holds only in-frame clones, not every one. This table holds roughly 200,000 clones, approximately 70% found once. The germline V gene has CDR1 SGDLS and CDR2 YYNGEE. V was pared by 2 bases and J by 9 bases, with 11 bases of the junction left unmatched. This CDR3 is built from 16 residues. Comments on this clone: Its antigen is undetermined.

The sample comprised PBMCs. The sequence was collected from a woman younger than 45 in good health and CMV-seronegative. J is TRBJ2-1 and V is TRBV9; 10 nucleotides align to TRBD2. The CDR3 DNA sequence: TGTGCCAGCAGCGTTACTAGCGGGGTTGTGGGTATTGAGCAGTTCTTC. Translating it yields CASSVTSGVVGIEQFF.